This T cell receptor (beta chain) emerged from a study of shared clonotypes between healthy human individuals. This clone appeared many times. V lost 0 bases to trimming and J lost 14 bases, with 22 bases between them. The CDR3 runs to 16 residues. Germline CDR1 is MGHRA and CDR2 is YSYEKL. Data came from immunoSEQ multiplex PCR; TCRdb stores just in-frame clones and leaves some out. The data contain over a million clones, about 80% of them seen just once; the ten biggest clones take up about 1.5%. The genes are TRBV4-1 and TRBJ1-4; D is uncertain. Input material: memory CD4+ T cells sorted from blood. Subset defined: CD45RA-negative fraction. This clonotype was obtained from a man between 18 and 29 years old in good health. The CDR3 loop is CASSQEPGALIGRLFF. The CDR3 nucleotides are TGCGCCAGCAGCCAAGAGCCAGGAGCCCTAATAGGGAGGCTGTTTTTT.